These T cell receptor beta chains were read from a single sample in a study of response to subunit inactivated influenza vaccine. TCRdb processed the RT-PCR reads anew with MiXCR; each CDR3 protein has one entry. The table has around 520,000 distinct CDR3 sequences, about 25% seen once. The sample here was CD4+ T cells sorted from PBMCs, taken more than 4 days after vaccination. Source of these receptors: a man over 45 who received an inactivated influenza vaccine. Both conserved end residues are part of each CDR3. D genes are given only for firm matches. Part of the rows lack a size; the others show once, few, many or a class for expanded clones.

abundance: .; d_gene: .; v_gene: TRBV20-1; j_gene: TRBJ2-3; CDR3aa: CSARALGGTQYF; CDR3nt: TGCAGTGCTAGAGCCCTTGGCGGTACGCAGTATTTT
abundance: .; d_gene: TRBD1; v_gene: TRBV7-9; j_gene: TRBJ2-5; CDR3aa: CASSLIQGGETQYF; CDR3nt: TGTGCCAGCAGCTTAATACAGGGGGGAGAGACCCAGTACTTC
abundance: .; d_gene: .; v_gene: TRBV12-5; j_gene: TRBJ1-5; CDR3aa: CASGDNQPQHF; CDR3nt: TGTGCTAGTGGGGACAATCAGCCCCAGCATTTT
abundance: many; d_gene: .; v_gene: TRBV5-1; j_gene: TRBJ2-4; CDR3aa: CASSQGLVTEEAQYF; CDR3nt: TGCGCCAGCAGCCAAGGTCTTGTAACGGAAGAAGCTCAGTACTTC
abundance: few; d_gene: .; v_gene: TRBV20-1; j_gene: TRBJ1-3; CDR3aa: CSARDSDSPGNTIYF; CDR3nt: TGCAGTGCTAGAGATTCCGACAGTCCTGGAAACACCATATATTTT
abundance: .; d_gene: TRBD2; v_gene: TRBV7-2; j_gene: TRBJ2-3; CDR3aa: CASSFTSGASTDTQYF; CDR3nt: TGTGCCAGCAGCTTCACTAGCGGGGCTAGCACAGATACGCAGTATTTT
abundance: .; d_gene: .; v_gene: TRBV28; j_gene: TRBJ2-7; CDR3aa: CASRPIPGTYEQYF; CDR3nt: TGTGCCAGCAGACCAATCCCGGGAACCTACGAGCAGTACTTC
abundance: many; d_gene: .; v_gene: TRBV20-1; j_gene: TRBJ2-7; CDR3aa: CSARARTAPYEQYF; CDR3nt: TGCAGTGCTAGGGCACGGACAGCCCCATACGAGCAGTACTTC
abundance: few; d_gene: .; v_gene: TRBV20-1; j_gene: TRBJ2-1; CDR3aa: CSARHIRGGHSSYNEQFF; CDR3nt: TGCAGTGCTAGACACATACGAGGGGGGCATAGCTCCTACAATGAGCAGTTCTTC
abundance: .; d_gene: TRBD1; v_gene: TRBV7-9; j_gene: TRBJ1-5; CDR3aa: CASSLSGQGGQPQHF; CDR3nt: TGTGCCAGCAGCTTAAGTGGACAGGGGGGTCAGCCCCAGCATTTT
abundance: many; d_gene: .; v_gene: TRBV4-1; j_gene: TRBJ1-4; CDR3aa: CASSQDRAGEKLFF; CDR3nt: TGCGCCAGCAGCCAAGACAGGGCTGGCGAAAAACTGTTTTTT
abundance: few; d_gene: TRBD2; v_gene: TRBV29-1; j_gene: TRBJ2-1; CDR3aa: CSVSTSGSYNEQFF; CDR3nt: TGCAGCGTTTCGACTAGCGGCTCCTACAATGAGCAGTTCTTC
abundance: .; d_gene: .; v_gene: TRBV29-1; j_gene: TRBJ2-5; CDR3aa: CSVGVTGRQETQYF; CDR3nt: TGCAGCGTCGGAGTTACGGGCAGACAAGAGACCCAGTACTTC
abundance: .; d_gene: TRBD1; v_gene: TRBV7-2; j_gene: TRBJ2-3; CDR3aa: CASSLDRGRGDTQYF; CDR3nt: TGTGCCAGCAGCTTGGACAGGGGGCGCGGAGATACGCAGTATTTT
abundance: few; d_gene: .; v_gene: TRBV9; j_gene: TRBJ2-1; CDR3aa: CASSVLTAGNEQFF; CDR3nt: TGTGCCAGCAGCGTACTTACAGCTGGGAATGAGCAGTTCTTC
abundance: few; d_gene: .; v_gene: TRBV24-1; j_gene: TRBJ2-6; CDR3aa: CATSDISGANVLTF; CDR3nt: TGTGCCACCAGTGACATCTCCGGGGCCAACGTCCTGACTTTC
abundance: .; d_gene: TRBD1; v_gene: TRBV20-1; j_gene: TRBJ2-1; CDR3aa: CSAGATGSSYNEQFF; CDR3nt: TGCAGTGCTGGGGCGACAGGGAGCTCCTACAATGAGCAGTTCTTC
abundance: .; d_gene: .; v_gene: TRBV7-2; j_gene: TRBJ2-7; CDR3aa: CASSLENYEQYF; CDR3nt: TGTGCCAGCAGCTTAGAGAACTACGAGCAGTACTTC
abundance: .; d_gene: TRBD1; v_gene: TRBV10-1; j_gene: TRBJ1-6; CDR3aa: CASRADRGNSPLHF; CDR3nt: TGCGCCAGCAGAGCGGACAGGGGGAATTCACCCCTCCACTTT
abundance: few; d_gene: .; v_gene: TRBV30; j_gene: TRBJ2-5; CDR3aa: CAWSDKRSFQETQYF; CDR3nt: TGTGCCTGGAGTGATAAGCGTTCATTCCAAGAGACCCAGTACTTC
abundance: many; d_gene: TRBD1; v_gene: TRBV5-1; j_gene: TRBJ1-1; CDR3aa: CASSLGQGMNTEAFF; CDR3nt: TGCGCCAGCAGCTTGGGACAGGGAATGAACACTGAAGCTTTCTTT
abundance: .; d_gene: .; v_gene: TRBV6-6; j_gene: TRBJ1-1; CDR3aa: CASRKGGTEAFF; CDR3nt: TGTGCCAGCAGGAAAGGGGGGACTGAAGCTTTCTTT
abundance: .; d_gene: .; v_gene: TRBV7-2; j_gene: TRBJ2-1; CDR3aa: CASSLGAASRAAEQFF; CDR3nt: TGTGCCAGCAGCTTAGGTGCGGCAAGTAGGGCAGCTGAGCAGTTCTTC
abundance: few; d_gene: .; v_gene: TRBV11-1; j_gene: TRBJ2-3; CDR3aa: CASSSPSGFSTGTDTQYF; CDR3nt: TGTGCCAGCAGCTCTCCCTCGGGATTCTCCACCGGCACAGATACGCAGTATTTT
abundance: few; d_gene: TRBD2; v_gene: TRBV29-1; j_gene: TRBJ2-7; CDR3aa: CSVRGLAASYEQYF; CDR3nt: TGCAGCGTTCGGGGCCTAGCGGCTTCCTACGAGCAGTACTTC
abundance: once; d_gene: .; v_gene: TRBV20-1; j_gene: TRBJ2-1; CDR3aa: CSAARVGATPERPFF; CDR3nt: TGCAGTGCCGCCAGGGTGGGGGCAACCCCGGAAAGGCCGTTCTTC
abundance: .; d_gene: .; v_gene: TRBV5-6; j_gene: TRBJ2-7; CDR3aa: CASTLVGRGENEQYF; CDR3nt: TGTGCCAGCACCCTAGTCGGCCGCGGAGAGAACGAGCAGTACTTC
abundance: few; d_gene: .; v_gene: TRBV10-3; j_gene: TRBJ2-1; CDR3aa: CAISESFVGRSYNEQFF; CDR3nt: TGTGCCATCAGTGAGTCGTTTGTGGGGAGGTCCTACAATGAGCAGTTCTTC
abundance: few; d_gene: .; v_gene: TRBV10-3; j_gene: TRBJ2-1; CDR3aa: CAISALATNEQFF; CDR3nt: TGTGCCATCAGTGCCCTAGCAACCAATGAGCAGTTCTTC
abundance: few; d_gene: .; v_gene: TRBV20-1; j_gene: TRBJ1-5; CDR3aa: CSARVPNQPQHF; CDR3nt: TGCAGTGCTAGAGTCCCAAATCAGCCCCAGCATTTT
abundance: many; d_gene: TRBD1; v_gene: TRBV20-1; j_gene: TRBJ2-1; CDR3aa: CSASWRQGDIGQFF; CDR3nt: TGCAGTGCTAGTTGGAGACAGGGAGATATCGGGCAGTTCTTC
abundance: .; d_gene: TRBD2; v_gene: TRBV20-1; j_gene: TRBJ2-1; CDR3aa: CSARTSGREYNEQFF; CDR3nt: TGCAGTGCTAGGACTAGCGGGAGGGAATACAATGAGCAGTTCTTC
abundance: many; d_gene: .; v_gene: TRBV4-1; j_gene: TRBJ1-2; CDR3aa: CASSQEAGRTNYGYTF; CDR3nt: TGCGCCAGCAGCCAAGAAGCCGGAAGAACTAACTATGGCTACACCTTC
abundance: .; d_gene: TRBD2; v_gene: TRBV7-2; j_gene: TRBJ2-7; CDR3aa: CASSFDSGLAGTVRQYF; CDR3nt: TGTGCCAGCAGCTTCGACAGCGGACTAGCGGGGACCGTCCGGCAGTACTTC
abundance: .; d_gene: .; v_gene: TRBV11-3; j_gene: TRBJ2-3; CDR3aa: CASSHRADTQYF; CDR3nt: TGTGCCAGCAGCCACAGGGCGGATACGCAGTATTTT
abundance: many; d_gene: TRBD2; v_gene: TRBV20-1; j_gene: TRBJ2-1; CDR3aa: CSAREILAGYNEQFF; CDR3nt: TGCAGTGCTAGAGAGATACTAGCGGGTTACAATGAGCAGTTCTTC
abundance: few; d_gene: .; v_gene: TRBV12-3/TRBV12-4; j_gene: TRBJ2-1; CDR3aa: CASSFKERFHEQFF; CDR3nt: TGTGCCAGCAGTTTCAAGGAACGTTTCCATGAGCAGTTCTTC
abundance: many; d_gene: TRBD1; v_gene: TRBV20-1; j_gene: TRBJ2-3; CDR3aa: CSASRDRGLFTQYF; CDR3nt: TGCAGTGCTTCTCGGGACAGGGGGCTCTTTACGCAGTATTTT
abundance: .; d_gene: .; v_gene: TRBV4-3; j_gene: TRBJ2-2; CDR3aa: CASSQESGRAPGELFF; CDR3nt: TGCGCCAGCAGCCAAGAAAGCGGCAGGGCTCCCGGGGAGCTGTTTTTT
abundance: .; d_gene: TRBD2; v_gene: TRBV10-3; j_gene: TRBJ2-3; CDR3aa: CAIAVRGEGDTQYF; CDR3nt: TGTGCCATCGCCGTCCGGGGGGAGGGGGATACGCAGTATTTT
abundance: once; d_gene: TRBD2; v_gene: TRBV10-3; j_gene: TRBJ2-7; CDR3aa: CAIRGLARSYEQYF; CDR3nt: TGTGCCATCAGGGGACTAGCGCGCTCCTACGAGCAGTACTTC
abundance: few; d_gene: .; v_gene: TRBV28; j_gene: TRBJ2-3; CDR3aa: CALAGGGAGTDTQYF; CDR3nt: TGTGCCTTAGCAGGAGGGGGCGCGGGCACAGATACGCAGTATTTT
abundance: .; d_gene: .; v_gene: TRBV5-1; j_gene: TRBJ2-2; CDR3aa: CASSSGHTGTGELFF; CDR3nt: TGCGCCAGCAGCTCCGGACATACTGGCACCGGGGAGCTGTTTTTT
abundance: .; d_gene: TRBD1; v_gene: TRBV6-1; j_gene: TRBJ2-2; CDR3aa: CASSKRQGRTGELFF; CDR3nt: TGTGCCAGCAGTAAACGACAGGGTCGGACCGGGGAGCTGTTTTTT
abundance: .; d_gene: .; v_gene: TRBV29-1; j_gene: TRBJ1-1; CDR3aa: CSVEEAGSEAFF; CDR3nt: TGCAGCGTTGAAGAAGCGGGGAGTGAAGCTTTCTTT
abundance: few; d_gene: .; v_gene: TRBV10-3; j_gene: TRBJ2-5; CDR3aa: CAISEYQETQYF; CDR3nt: TGTGCCATCAGTGAATACCAAGAGACCCAGTACTTC
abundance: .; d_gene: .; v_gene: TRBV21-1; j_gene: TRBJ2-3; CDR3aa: CASSWKCEASGSSTDTQYF; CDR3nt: TGTGCCAGCAGCTGGAAGTGTGAGGCTAGCGGGTCTAGCACAGATACGCAGTATTTT
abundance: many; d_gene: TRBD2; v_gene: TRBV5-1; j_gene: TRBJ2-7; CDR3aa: CASSLAGLAGYEQYF; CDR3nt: TGCGCCAGCAGCTTGGCGGGACTAGCAGGGTACGAGCAGTACTTC
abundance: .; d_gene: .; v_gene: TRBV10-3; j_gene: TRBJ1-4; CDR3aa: CATSGKVNEKLFF; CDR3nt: TGTGCCACCTCAGGGAAGGTGAATGAAAAACTGTTTTTT
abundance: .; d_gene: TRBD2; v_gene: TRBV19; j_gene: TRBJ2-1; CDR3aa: CASGVVAGYNEQFF; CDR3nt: TGTGCCAGTGGTGTGGTAGCGGGCTACAATGAGCAGTTCTTC
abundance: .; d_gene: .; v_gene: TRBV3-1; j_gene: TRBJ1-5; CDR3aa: CASSHTEGNQPQHF; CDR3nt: TGTGCCAGCAGCCATACAGAGGGGAATCAGCCCCAGCATTTT
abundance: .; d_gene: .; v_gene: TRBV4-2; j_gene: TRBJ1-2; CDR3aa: CASSLRTAQANYGYTF; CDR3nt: TGTGCCAGCAGCTTACGGACCGCCCAAGCTAACTATGGCTACACCTTC
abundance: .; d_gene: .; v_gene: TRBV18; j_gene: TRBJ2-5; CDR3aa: CASSPGPRKETQYF; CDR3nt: TGTGCCAGCTCACCCGGCCCTAGGAAAGAGACCCAGTACTTC
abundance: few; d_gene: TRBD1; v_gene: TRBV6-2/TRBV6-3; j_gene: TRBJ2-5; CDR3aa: CASKRLQGTETQYF; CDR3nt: TGTGCCAGCAAACGACTACAGGGGACAGAGACCCAGTACTTC
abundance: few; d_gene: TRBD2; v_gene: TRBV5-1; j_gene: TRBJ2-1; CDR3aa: CASSLARLAGYNEQFF; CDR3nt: TGCGCCAGCAGCTTGGCCAGGCTAGCGGGTTACAATGAGCAGTTCTTC
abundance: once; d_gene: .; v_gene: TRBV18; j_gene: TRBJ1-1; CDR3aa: CASSPQISDTEAFF; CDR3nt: TGTGCCAGCTCCCCTCAGATCAGTGACACTGAAGCTTTCTTT
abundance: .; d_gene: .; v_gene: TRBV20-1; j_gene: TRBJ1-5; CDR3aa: CSASTDSNQPQHF; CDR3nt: TGCAGTGCTAGTACAGATAGCAATCAGCCCCAGCATTTT
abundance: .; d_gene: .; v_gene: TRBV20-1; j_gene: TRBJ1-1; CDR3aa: CSARGGEGPEAFF; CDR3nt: TGCAGTGCCCGCGGAGGGGAAGGGCCTGAAGCTTTCTTT
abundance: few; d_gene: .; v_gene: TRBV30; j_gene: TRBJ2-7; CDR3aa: CAWSLLGLAGYEQYF; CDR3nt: TGTGCCTGGAGTCTGCTAGGTCTCGCCGGCTACGAGCAGTACTTC
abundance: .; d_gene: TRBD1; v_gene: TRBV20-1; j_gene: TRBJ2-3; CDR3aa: CSAETGVYSTDTQYF; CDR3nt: TGCAGTGCCGAAACAGGGGTTTATAGCACAGATACGCAGTATTTT